This entry features one T cell receptor beta chain sequence. The sample originates from a study of cytomegalovirus exposure and HLA in healthy donors. Study context: Assignment to the Caucasian-associated ancestry cluster applied to 81% of the approximately 370 genotyped donors.

The CDR3 has 13 amino acids. J was trimmed by 1 base and V by 6 bases; bases with no gene match: 2. The germline V gene has CDR1 SNHLY and CDR2 FYNNEI. With 60 Vbeta and 13 Jbeta primers, the PCR was carried out. Libraries were prepared by immunoSEQ multiplex PCR; TCRdb keeps only in-frame clonotypes and omits some of them. Of 100,000 or so clones listed, approximately 72% were seen once; the top ten hold roughly 1.3%. The V call is TRBV2, the J call TRBJ1-1; 7 nucleotides agree with TRBD1. This sequence was found in a man aged 30-40 years in good health and CMV-seronegative. The sample taken for sequencing was PBMCs. CDR3 sequence: CASSGDRNTEAFF. The CDR3 DNA sequence: TGTGCCAGCAGCGGGGACAGGAACACTGAAGCTTTCTTT.